The present T cell receptor (beta chain) was sequenced within a study of blood T cell repertoires in COVID-19. Study information: Acute and convalescent COVID-19 samples came from the United States, Italy and Spain. Sources were T cells, B-cell-depleted T cells, or PBMCs; the material itself was cDNA or gDNA.

Original analysis: Estimates of nucleated cell counts were drawn from the amplification of reference gene primers. Assay used: immunoSEQ multiplex PCR; TCRdb lists only in-frame clones, some missing. For V, J and clone size, that table is used; D and trimming come from the DNA. The sample consists of roughly 50,000 clones, approximately 90% of them appearing once. Input material: peripheral blood. The receptor was derived from a human donor in a cohort sampled during active COVID-19.

CDR3 DNA: TGTGCCAGCAGTGGACAGGGTTCCGATGTGGAGCCCCAGCATTTT. Translated, it gives CASSGQGSDVEPQHF. The V gene is TRBV2, the J gene TRBJ1-5, with 7 bases lining up with TRBD1. J was trimmed by 8 bases and V by 4 bases; bases with no gene match: 11. CDR1 is SNHLY and CDR2 is FYNNEI in the germline V gene. The CDR3 has 15 residues.